The source of this TCR beta chain is a study of response to subunit inactivated influenza vaccine. TCRdb re-called the RT-PCR reads through MiXCR, storing one row per CDR3 protein. This sample has about 780,000 distinct CDR3 sequences; less than 20% occur once, and the top ten carry 11%. Ten or more counts support this clonotype. The CDR3 extends over 15 amino acids. The germline gives CDR1 LGHNA, CDR2 YSLEER. V lost 0 bases, J lost 0 bases, and 6 bases lay in between. This TCR came from a man in his forties or fifties who received an inactivated influenza vaccine. Specimen: PBMCs from blood, collected 4 to 6 days after vaccination. This chain connects TRBV4-3 to TRBJ1-3, with no clear D. The CDR3 DNA reads as TGCGCCAGCAGCCAAGATGCGTCCTCTGGAAACACCATATATTTT. Protein product: CASSQDASSGNTIYF.